This section outlines one TCR beta chain sequence together with its context. Its antigen remains undetermined. Qualities for individual bases were not recorded, and no much larger clone is one base off. Libraries were built with the immunoSEQ multiplex PCR assay. Imported from immuneACCESS, the table was reduced by TCRdb to in-frame sequences with V and J called. These copies leave out some clones; in studies compared against another copy, an unresolved V gene accounts for under half, and the cause of the remainder is not known. This sample lists 120,000 or so clones; about 89% were detected once. Jointly, the top ten make up 2.9% of the sample. The record originates from a study of control samples from healthy donors and cancer patients (dated by TCRdb to 2018 to 2021). The CDR3 runs 15 amino acids, cysteine and phenylalanine included. The DNA shown is the 45-base CDR3, in frame from base 1. V is trimmed back by 7 bases and J by 1 base, and the junction contains 6 bases that no gene match accounts for. Reading the germline V gene gives CDR1 KGHDR and CDR2 SFDVKD.

Here the chain combines TRBV24-1 and TRBJ2-4, with 7 bases matching TRBD1. This TCR was recovered from a man aged 55 to 70 in good health. Sequencing was done on a sample of blood. The DNA reads as follows: TGTGCCACCAGAATCTTGACAGGGGCCAAAAACATTCAGTACTTC. It codes for CATRILTGAKNIQYF.